This T cell receptor (beta chain) is from a study of technical replicates of blood from a few donors. CDR1 and CDR2 (germline): LGHNA, YNFKEQ. The V gene end was trimmed by 1 base and the J gene end by 4 bases; junction bases not matched to a gene: 6. This CDR3 is 16 amino acids long. The table came from immunoSEQ multiplex PCR; TCRdb's copy has only in-frame clones and leaves some out. The sample has some 70,000 clones; about 90% are singletons. This receptor was taken from a human donor in good health. V usage is TRBV4-2 and J usage is TRBJ2-7; 11 bases are shared with TRBD2. Input material: T cells isolated from PBMCs. The DNA for the CDR3 is TGTGCCAGCAGCCAAGGGAGGGGGACTAGCGGATACGAGCAGTACTTC. Its translation is CASSQGRGTSGYEQYF.